This T cell receptor beta chain derives from a study of vaccination and CD4 T cells after COVID-19. This CDR3 is built from 13 residues. Germline V CDR1 and CDR2: DFQATT, SNEGSKA (reference sequence). The ends were cut back, 6 bases at V and 6 bases at J, with 18 bases in the middle. With the Oncomine TCR Beta short-read assay, DNA from cultured CD4+ T cells was sequenced. TCRdb re-called the PCR reads with MiXCR, one entry per CDR3 protein. The sample lists 15,000 to 20,000 distinct CDR3 sequences; 48% were seen once. As for treatment: roughly ten-day PBMC culture with coronavirus spike peptide pools or control peptides (ViraFEST assay). Concerning this clonotype: The target antigen is unknown.

The sequence derives from a human donor who had recovered from COVID-19. The sample consisted of CD4+ T cells from blood, cultured in vitro, taken after SARS-CoV-2 vaccination. The chain is built from TRBV20-1 and TRBJ2-7; maybe TRBD2 (6 bases). CDR3 sequence (DNA): TGCAGTGCCCCCCTACCGGGAGCGGTCGAGCAGTACTTC. It translates to CSAPLPGAVEQYF.